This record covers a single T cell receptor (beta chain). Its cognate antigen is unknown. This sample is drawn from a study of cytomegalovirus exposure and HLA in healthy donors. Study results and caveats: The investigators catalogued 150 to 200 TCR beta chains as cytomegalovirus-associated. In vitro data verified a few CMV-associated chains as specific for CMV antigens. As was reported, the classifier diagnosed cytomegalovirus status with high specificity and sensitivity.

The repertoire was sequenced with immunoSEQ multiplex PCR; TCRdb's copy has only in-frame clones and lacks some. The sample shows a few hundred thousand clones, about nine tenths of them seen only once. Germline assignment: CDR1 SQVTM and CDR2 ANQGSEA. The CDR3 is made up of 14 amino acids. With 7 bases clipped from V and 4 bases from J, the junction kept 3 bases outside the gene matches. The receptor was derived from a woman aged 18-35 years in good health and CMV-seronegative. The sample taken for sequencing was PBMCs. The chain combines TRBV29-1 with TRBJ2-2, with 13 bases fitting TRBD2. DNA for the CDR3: TGCAGCGGACGGACTAGCGGGAGCACCGGGGAGCTGTTTTTT. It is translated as CSGRTSGSTGELFF.